Following are 11 T cell receptor beta chains from one sample sequenced in a study of blood T cell repertoires in COVID-19. Here immunoSEQ multiplex PCR was the method, and the copy in TCRdb shows in-frame clones only, minus some. The sample holds 140,000 to 150,000 clones, more than 75% seen once. The sample taken for sequencing was PBMCs or T cells enriched from blood (not recorded which). The receptors shown here come from a woman aged 45-60 years who had recovered from COVID-19.

This sequence joins TRBV28 and TRBJ1-6, with 11 bases lining up with TRBD1. The CDR3 covers 14 residues. Trimming at V came to 4 bases and at J to 9 bases, leaving 2 bases not matched to a gene. CDR1 and CDR2 from the germline V gene are MDHEN and SYDVKM. The CDR3 spells CASSSGQGASPLHF. The CDR3 nucleotides read TGTGCCAGCAGTTCAGGACAGGGGGCTTCACCCCTCCACTTT.

This clone came up once. This rearrangement joins TRBV6-4 to TRBJ2-2; maybe TRBD1 (5 bases). The CDR3 loop spans 17 amino acids. V gave up 4 bases and J gave up 3 bases, with 18 bases separating them. The germline V gene has CDR1 MRHNA and CDR2 SNTAGT. The CDR3 protein is CASSASALGAYTGELFF. The CDR3 nucleotides read TGTGCCAGCAGTGCATCGGCGTTAGGGGCTTACACCGGGGAGCTGTTTTTT.

The rearrangement uses TRBV28 and TRBJ2-5, with 7 bases lining up with TRBD2. V shed 2 bases, J shed 5 bases, and the junction held 5 bases outside the gene matches. The CDR3 is 14 amino acids. The germline V gene encodes CDR1 MDHEN and CDR2 SYDVKM. For the CDR3, the DNA is TGTGCCAGCAGTTTAGAGAGGGGAGGGGAGACCCAGTACTTC. Protein product: CASSLERGGETQYF.

The genes are TRBV18 and TRBJ1-6; the D gene is possibly TRBD1 (6 bases). Germline values: CDR1 KGHSH, CDR2 LQKENI. The CDR3 spans 15 residues. V lost 5 bases and J 2 bases, leaving 10 bases between the germline ends. Here the CDR3 reads CASSGTRTYNSPLHF. The CDR3 nucleotides read TGTGCCAGCTCAGGGACAAGGACCTATAATTCACCCCTCCACTTT.

This rearrangement joins TRBV19 to TRBJ2-2; 7 nucleotides line up with TRBD1. The CDR3 runs 16 residues. V lost 6 bases and J lost 0; bases outside the gene matches: 7. The germline V gene encodes CDR1 LNHDA and CDR2 SQIVND (reference sequence). The CDR3 spells CASSHWTGANTGELFF. The CDR3 DNA is TGTGCCAGTAGCCACTGGACAGGCGCGAACACCGGGGAGCTGTTTTTT.

The chain links TRBV5-1 to TRBJ2-1, with TRBD1 as a possible D gene (6 bases). V lost 4 bases and J lost 6, with 17 bases in between. There are 15 residues in the CDR3. The germline CDR1 and CDR2 sequences are SGHRS and YFSETQ. CDR3 in amino acids: CASSVSPQGSNEQFF. CDR3 nucleotides: TGCGCCAGCAGCGTCTCTCCACAGGGTAGCAATGAGCAGTTCTTC.

The rearrangement uses TRBV28 and TRBJ2-7; TRBD1 agrees at 9 bases. V was pared by 7 bases and J by 3 bases, with 7 bases of the junction left unmatched. Looked up from germline, CDR1 is MDHEN and CDR2 is SYDVKM. CDR3 length equals 14 residues. CDR3 sequence: CASIPSDRGYEQYF. CDR3 coding DNA: TGTGCCAGCATCCCCTCGGACAGGGGCTACGAGCAGTACTTC.

The rearrangement links TRBV6-5 to TRBJ1-4; TRBD1 agrees at 11 bases. The J segment lost 7 bases and the V segment lost 8 bases, leaving 6 bases of the junction unmatched. This CDR3 comprises 14 residues. Germline assignment: CDR1 MNHEY and CDR2 SVGAGI. The CDR3 loop is CASGQGARGEKLFF. CDR3 bases: TGTGCCAGCGGACAGGGGGCGAGGGGTGAAAAACTGTTTTTT.

This sequence joins TRBV28 and TRBJ1-6; D possibly corresponds to TRBD1 (6 bases). The CDR3 extends over 14 amino acids. CDR1 and CDR2 from the germline V gene are MDHEN and SYDVKM. Trimming removed 3 bases from V and 9 bases from J, with 12 bases in between. The CDR3 nucleotides read TGTGCCAGCAGTTTGGGGGGGCAGGGTTCACCCCTCCACTTT. The encoded protein is CASSLGGQGSPLHF.

The chain joins TRBV30 to TRBJ1-6; 7 positions match TRBD1. Germline CDR1 reads GTSNPN; CDR2 reads SVGIG (reference sequence). V was clipped by 2 bases and J by 11 bases; unmatched bases: 12. CDR3 length: 15 amino acids. The CDR3 region is CAWSRDSGPMAPLHF. DNA for the CDR3: TGTGCCTGGAGTAGGGACAGTGGGCCTATGGCACCCCTCCACTTT.

This chain links TRBV9 with TRBJ1-2; tentatively, D is TRBD1 (6 bases). CDR1 and CDR2 (germline): SGDLS, YYNGEE. The CDR3 spans 16 residues. V gave up 3 bases and J gave up 1 base, with 16 bases separating them. The CDR3 DNA sequence: TGTGCCAGCAGCGGACCCCGGGACACGATTAACTATGGCTACACCTTC. Its protein is CASSGPRDTINYGYTF. Drawing the rest from reference TRBV9 and TRBJ1-2, the complete variable domain is DSGVTQTPKHLITATGQRVTLRCSPRSGDLSVYWYQQSLDQGLQFLIQYYNGEERAKGNILERFSAQQFPDLHSELNLSSLELGDSALYFCASSGPRDTINYGYTFGSGTRLTVV.